The 14 T cell receptor beta chains below come from one sample, sequenced in a study of T cells in Graves' hyperthyroidism and ophthalmopathy. RNA transcripts provided the source from which TCR beta CDR3 regions were amplified. When the TCR CDR3 underwent first-round RT-PCR, the HTBI primer set was used. TCRdb analysed the multiplex PCR reads with MiXCR anew, one entry per CDR3 protein. The sample shows around 600,000 distinct CDR3 sequences, about 14% of them seen only once. The specimen sequenced was blood. The receptors were sampled from a woman in her late teens or twenties with Graves' ophthalmopathy.

As DNA, the CDR3 is TGTGCCAGCAGCCCCGGACTGGGAGCAACTAATGAAAAACTGTTTTTT. As protein: CASSPGLGATNEKLFF. This chain links TRBV12-3 or TRBV12-4 with TRBJ1-4; D is uncertain. This CDR3 spans 16 amino acids. Between the trimmed V and J ends, which lost 6 bases and 0 bases, there was a span of 14 bases.

V and J are TRBV6-2 or TRBV6-3 and TRBJ2-7, with D tentatively TRBD1 (6 bases). The CDR3 contains 17 residues. The germline V and J ends were trimmed by 4 bases and 4 bases, with 23 bases remaining between them. From germline, CDR1 is MNHEY and CDR2 SVGEGT. CDR3: CASSLPRDIGTNYEQYF. The CDR3, as DNA: TGTGCCAGCAGTTTACCTCGGGACATAGGAACCAATTACGAGCAGTACTTC.

This clonotype was picked up many times. The chain combines TRBV7-2 with TRBJ2-3, with 11 bases lining up with TRBD2. The V segment lost 6 bases and the J segment 0 bases; nucleotides outside the gene matches: 2. This CDR3 is built from 15 residues. Germline V gene data show CDR1 as SGHTA and CDR2 as FQGNSA. The DNA for the CDR3 is TGTGCCAGCAGAAGGACTAGCGGGAGCACAGATACGCAGTATTTT. This codes for CASRRTSGSTDTQYF.

This clonotype was detected a few times. The chain is built from TRBV9 and TRBJ1-6, with D perhaps TRBD1 (6 bases). The V and J ends lost 0 bases and 0 bases respectively, with 7 bases between them. The CDR3 extends over 16 amino acids. Germline loops: CDR1 SGDLS, CDR2 YYNGEE. The CDR3 sequence: CASSVEDSSYNSPLHF. CDR3 nucleotides: TGTGCCAGCAGCGTAGAGGACAGCTCCTATAATTCACCCCTCCACTTT.

This clonotype showed up many times. J is TRBJ1-1 and V is TRBV2; TRBD1 might be the D (6 bases). The germline V and J ends were trimmed by 5 bases and 4 bases, with 20 bases remaining between them. Per the germline V gene, CDR1 is SNHLY and CDR2 is FYNNEI. The CDR3 is made up of 16 amino acids. Here the CDR3 DNA reads TGTGCCAGCAGTCCCTTAGGGCAGGGGCGGGGCACTGAAGCTTTCTTT. It codes for CASSPLGQGRGTEAFF. Combining the CDR3 with reference TRBV2 and TRBJ1-1 gives the whole variable domain EPEVTQTPSHQVTQMGQEVILRCVPISNHLYFYWYRQILGQKVEFLVSFYNNEISEKSEIFDDQFSVERPDGSNFTLKIRSTKLEDSAMYFCASSPLGQGRGTEAFFGQGTRLTVV.

There are many counts of this clonotype. CDR3 sequence reads: CASRPDRRANWEGTQYF. The DNA of the CDR3 is TGTGCCAGCAGACCCGACCGGAGGGCGAATTGGGAAGGGACCCAGTACTTC. V is TRBV28 and J is TRBJ2-5, with D perhaps TRBD2 (6 bases). In germline, CDR1 is MDHEN, CDR2 SYDVKM. V was trimmed by 6 bases and J by 7 bases, leaving 27 bases between them. CDR3 length equals 17 residues.

The chain carries TRBV4-1 and TRBJ2-7, with D possibly TRBD1 on 5 matching bases. Trimming stripped 1 base from V and 1 base from J, with 8 bases between. This CDR3 region has 14 residues. Germline CDR1 reads MGHRA; CDR2 reads YSYEKL. The DNA of the CDR3 is TGCGCCAGCAGCCAAGCCCAGGGTTCCTACGAGCAGTACTTC. It translates to CASSQAQGSYEQYF.

This chain joins TRBV19 and TRBJ2-2; 7 nucleotides align to TRBD2. The V segment lost 6 bases and the J segment 1 base; nucleotides outside the gene matches: 2. Germline CDR1 is LNHDA and CDR2 is SQIVND (reference sequence). This CDR3 region has 14 residues. The CDR3 region is CASRASGNTGELFF. The CDR3 DNA reads as TGTGCCAGTAGGGCTAGCGGGAACACCGGGGAGCTGTTTTTT.

V and J are TRBV18 and TRBJ1-1; D possibly corresponds to TRBD1 (6 bases). Looked up from germline, CDR1 is KGHSH and CDR2 is LQKENI. Trimming removed 2 bases at V and 0 bases at J, with 10 bases between. The CDR3 is made up of 15 amino acids. DNA of the CDR3: TGTGCCAGCTCACCAAGTCCAGGGGTGAACACTGAAGCTTTCTTT. Translation: CASSPSPGVNTEAFF.

This chain links TRBV3-1 with TRBJ1-4, with D maybe TRBD1 (6 bases). The germline V gene has CDR1 LGHDT and CDR2 YNNKEL (reference sequence). The CDR3 spans 13 residues. With 6 bases removed from V and 4 bases from J, the gap between germline ends came to 9 bases. The chain's CDR3 is CASRRGLNEKLFF. DNA for the CDR3: TGTGCCAGCAGACGGGGGCTTAATGAAAAACTGTTTTTT. Looking up the rest from reference TRBV3-1 and TRBJ1-4 gives the full variable domain: DTAVSQTPKYLVTQMGNDKSIKCEQNLGHDTMYWYKQDSKKFLKIMFSYNNKELIINETVPNRFSPKSPDKAHLNLHINSLELGDSAVYFCASRRGLNEKLFFGSGTQLSVL.

This clonotype was seen a few times. The chain is built from TRBV4-1 and TRBJ1-5; weak D call: TRBD1 (6 bases). The ends were cut back, 0 bases at V and 5 bases at J, with 17 bases in the middle. The CDR3 is made up of 17 amino acids. Germline CDR1 and CDR2: MGHRA and YSYEKL. The CDR3: CASSQETGTSYYQPQHF. CDR3 bases: TGCGCCAGCAGCCAAGAGACCGGGACATCTTACTATCAGCCCCAGCATTTT.

In this sample, this clonotype turned up many times. At one end the junction does not follow the germline gene, possibly because of a read error. The chain uses TRBV7-6 and TRBJ2-7; D is perhaps TRBD1 (5 bases). Germline CDR1 SGHVS, CDR2 FNYEAQ. The CDR3 covers 16 residues. This CDR3 is CASSVAPRQGGYEQYF. CDR3 coding DNA: TGTGCCAGCAGCGTAGCACCCAGGCAGGGCGGCTACGAGCAGTACTTC.

V usage is TRBV9 and J usage is TRBJ2-7; D possibly corresponds to TRBD1 (5 bases). CDR1 SGDLS and CDR2 YYNGEE come from the germline V gene. The V gene lost 2 bases and the J gene lost 5 bases, with 17 bases spanning the gap. The CDR3 loop spans 15 amino acids. CDR3 nucleotide sequence: TGTGCCAGCAGCGTGGGGTTAGGGGCCCGGGACGAGCAGTACTTC. Its translation: CASSVGLGARDEQYF.

This clonotype appeared many times. V and J are TRBV11-2 and TRBJ2-3; D is perhaps TRBD2 (6 bases). Per germline, CDR1 SGHAT and CDR2 FQNNGV. Trimming took off 5 bases at V and 2 bases at J, with 23 bases between the two ends. CDR3 length: 18 residues. CDR3 sequence: CASSPLNWAGSFTDTQYF. CDR3 in DNA: TGTGCCAGCAGCCCACTCAACTGGGCGGGATCCTTCACAGATACGCAGTATTTT.